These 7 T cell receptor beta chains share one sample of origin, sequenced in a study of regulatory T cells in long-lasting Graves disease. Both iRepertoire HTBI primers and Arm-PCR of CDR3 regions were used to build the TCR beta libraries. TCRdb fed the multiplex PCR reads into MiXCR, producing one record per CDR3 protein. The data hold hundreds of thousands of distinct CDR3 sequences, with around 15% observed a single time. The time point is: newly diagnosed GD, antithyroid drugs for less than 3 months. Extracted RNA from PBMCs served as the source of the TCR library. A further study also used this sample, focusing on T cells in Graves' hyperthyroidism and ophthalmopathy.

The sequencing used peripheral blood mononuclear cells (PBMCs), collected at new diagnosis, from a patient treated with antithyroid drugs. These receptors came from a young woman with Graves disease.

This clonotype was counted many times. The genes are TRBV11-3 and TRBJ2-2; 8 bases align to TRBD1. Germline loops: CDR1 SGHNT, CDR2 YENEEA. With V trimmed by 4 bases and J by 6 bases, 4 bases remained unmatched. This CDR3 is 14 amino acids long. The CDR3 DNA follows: TGTGCCAGCAGCTACCGGGACAGGCCCGGGGAGCTGTTTTTT. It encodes CASSYRDRPGELFF. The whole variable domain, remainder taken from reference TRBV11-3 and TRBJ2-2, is EAGVVQSPRYKIIEKKQPVAFWCNPISGHNTLYWYLQNLGQGPELLIRYENEEAVDDSQLPKDRFSAERLKGVDSTLKIQPAELGDSAVYLCASSYRDRPGELFFGEGSRLTVL.

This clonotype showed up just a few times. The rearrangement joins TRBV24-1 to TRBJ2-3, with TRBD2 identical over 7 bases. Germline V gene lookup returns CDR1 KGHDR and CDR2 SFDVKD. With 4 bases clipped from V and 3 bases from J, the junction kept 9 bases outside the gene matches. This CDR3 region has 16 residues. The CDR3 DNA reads TGTGCCACCAGTGACTCTAGCGGCCCCACGACAGATACGCAGTATTTT. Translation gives CATSDSSGPTTDTQYF.

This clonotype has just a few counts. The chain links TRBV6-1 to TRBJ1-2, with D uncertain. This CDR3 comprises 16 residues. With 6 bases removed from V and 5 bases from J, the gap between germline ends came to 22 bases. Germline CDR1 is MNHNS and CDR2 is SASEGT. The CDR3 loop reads CASRPQSRVPIYGYTF. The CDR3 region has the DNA TGTGCCAGCAGACCACAGTCCCGAGTCCCGATTTATGGCTACACCTTC.

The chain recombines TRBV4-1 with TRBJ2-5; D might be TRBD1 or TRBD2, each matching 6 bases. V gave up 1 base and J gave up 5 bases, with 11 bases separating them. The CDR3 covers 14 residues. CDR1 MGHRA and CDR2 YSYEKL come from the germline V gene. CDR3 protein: CASSQVGGRETQYF. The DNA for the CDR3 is TGCGCCAGCAGCCAAGTCGGGGGCAGGGAGACCCAGTACTTC.

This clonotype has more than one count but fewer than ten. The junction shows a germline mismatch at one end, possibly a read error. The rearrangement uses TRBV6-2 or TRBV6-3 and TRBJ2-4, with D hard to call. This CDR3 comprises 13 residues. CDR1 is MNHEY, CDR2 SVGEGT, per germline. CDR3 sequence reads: CASSSTTKNIQYF. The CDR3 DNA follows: TGTGCCAGTAGTTCAACGACCAAAAACATTCAGTACTTC.

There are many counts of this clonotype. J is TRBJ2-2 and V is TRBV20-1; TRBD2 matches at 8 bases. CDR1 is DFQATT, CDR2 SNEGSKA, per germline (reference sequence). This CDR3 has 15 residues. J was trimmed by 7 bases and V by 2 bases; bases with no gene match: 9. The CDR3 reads CSARSISGISGELFF. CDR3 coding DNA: TGCAGTGCTAGATCCATTAGCGGGATTAGCGGGGAGCTGTTTTTT.

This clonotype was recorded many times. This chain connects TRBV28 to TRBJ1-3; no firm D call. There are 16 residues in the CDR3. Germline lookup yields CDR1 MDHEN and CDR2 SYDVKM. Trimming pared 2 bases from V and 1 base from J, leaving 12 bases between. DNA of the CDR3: TGTGCCAGCAGTTTAAGGATGAGGATTTCTGGAAACACCATATATTTT. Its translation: CASSLRMRISGNTIYF.